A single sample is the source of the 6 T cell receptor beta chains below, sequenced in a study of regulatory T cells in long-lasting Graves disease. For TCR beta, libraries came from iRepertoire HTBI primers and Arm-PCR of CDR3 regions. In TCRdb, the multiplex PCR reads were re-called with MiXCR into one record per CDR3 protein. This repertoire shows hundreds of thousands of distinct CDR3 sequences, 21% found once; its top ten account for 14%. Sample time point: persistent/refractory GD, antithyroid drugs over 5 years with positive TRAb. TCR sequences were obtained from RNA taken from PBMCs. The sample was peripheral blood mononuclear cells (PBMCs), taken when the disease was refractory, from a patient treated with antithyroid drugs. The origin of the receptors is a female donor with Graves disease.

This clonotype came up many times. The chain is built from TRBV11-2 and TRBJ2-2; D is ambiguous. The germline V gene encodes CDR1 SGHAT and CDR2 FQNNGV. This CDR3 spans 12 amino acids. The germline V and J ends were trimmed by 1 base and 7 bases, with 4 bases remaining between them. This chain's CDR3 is CASSLAIGELFF. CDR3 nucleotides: TGTGCCAGCAGCTTAGCTATCGGGGAGCTGTTTTTT.

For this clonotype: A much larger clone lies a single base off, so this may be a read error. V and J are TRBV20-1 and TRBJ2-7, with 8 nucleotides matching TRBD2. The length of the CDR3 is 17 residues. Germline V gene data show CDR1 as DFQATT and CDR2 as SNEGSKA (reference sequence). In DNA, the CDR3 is TGCAGTGCTAGAGACCAACGTAGCGGGAAATCCTCCTACGAGCAGCACTTC. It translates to CSARDQRSGKSSYEQHF.

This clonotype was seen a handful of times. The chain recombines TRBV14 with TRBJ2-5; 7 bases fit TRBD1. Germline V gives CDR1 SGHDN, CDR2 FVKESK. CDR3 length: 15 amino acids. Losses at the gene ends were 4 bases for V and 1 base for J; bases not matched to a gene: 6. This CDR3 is CASSRLQGIQETQYF. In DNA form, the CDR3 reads TGTGCCAGCAGCCGATTACAGGGGATCCAAGAGACCCAGTACTTC.

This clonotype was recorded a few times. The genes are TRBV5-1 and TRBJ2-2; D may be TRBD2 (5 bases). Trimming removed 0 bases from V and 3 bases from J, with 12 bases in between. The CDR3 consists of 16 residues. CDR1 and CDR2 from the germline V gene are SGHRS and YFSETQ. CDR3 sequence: CASSLALAGHTGELFF. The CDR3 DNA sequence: TGCGCCAGCAGCTTGGCCCTGGCGGGTCACACCGGGGAGCTGTTTTTT.

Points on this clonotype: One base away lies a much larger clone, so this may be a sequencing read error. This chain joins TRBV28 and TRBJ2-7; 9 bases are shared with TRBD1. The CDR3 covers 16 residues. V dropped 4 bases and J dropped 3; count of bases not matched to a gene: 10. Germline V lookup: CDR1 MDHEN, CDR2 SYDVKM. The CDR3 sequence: CASSSLGTGTGYEQYF. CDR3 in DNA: TGTGCCAGCAGTTCTCTCGGGACAGGGACTGGCTACGAGCAGTACTTC.

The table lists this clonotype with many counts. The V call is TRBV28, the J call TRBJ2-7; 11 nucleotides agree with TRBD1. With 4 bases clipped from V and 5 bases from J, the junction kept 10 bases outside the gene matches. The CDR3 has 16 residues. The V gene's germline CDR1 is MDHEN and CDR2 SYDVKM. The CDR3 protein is CASSYVPGQGADEQYF. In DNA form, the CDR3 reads TGTGCCAGCAGTTACGTACCCGGACAGGGGGCCGACGAGCAGTACTTC.